The 2 T cell receptor beta chains below all came from one sample that was sequenced in a study of blood T cell repertoires in COVID-19. Generated by immunoSEQ multiplex PCR, the TCRdb table keeps only in-frame clones and is missing some. The sample has roughly 80,000 clones, 82% seen once. What was sequenced was peripheral blood. These TCRs come from a human donor in a cohort sampled during active COVID-19.

The chain recombines TRBV18 with TRBJ2-6; 8 bases are shared with TRBD2. Germline V gene lookup returns CDR1 KGHSH and CDR2 LQKENI. The CDR3 covers 20 residues. Germline trimming cut 2 bases from V and 0 bases from J; bases unmatched to any gene: 12. CDR3 region: CASSPWKAGTRFSGANVLTF. In DNA, the CDR3 is TGTGCCAGCTCACCATGGAAGGCCGGGACTAGGTTCTCTGGGGCCAACGTCCTGACTTTC.

The chain joins TRBV2 to TRBJ2-3; D possibly corresponds to TRBD1 (6 bases). V dropped 6 bases and J dropped 0 bases, with 10 bases sitting between them. Looked up from germline, CDR1 is SNHLY and CDR2 is FYNNEI. The CDR3 is made up of 14 amino acids. This chain's CDR3 is CASRGDISTDTQYF. The CDR3, as DNA: TGTGCCAGCAGGGGGGACATTAGCACAGATACGCAGTATTTT.